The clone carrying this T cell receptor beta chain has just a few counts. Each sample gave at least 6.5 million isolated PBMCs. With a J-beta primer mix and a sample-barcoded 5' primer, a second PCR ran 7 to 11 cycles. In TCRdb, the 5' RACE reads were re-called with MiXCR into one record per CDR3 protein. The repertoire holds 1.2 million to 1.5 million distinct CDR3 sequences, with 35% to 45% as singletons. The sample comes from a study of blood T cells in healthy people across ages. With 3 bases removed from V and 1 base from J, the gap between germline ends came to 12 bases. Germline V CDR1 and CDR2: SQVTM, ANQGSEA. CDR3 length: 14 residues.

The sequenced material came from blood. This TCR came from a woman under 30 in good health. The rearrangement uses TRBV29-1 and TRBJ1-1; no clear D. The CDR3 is CSVDRRLANTEAFF. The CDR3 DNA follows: TGCAGCGTTGACCGCAGGCTAGCGAACACTGAAGCTTTCTTT.